This T cell receptor (beta chain) was identified during a study of molecular identifiers for immune sequencing clone quantification. Study-wide background: Four portions were sequenced after RNA from approximately 22,000 or 94,000 naive CD8 cells was split five ways in replicates.

This clonotype was observed many times. V lost 0 bases and J 6 bases, leaving 11 bases between the germline ends. Germline CDR1 SGHKS, CDR2 YYEKEE (reference sequence). This CDR3 spans 14 amino acids. Bulk TCR libraries used previously described methods and listed TCR primers. Each CDR3 protein gets one entry after TCRdb re-called the PCR reads with MiXCR. The sample includes tens of thousands of distinct CDR3 sequences, around 27% of them seen just once. The genes are TRBV5-5 and TRBJ2-3; D gene ambiguous. Sequenced input: naive CD8+ T cells from blood, with Jurkat cell RNA spiked in. Subset indicated: FACS-sorted CD8+CD4-CCR7+CD45RA+ naive T cells. This receptor was obtained from a human donor in good health. Some libraries in this study had Jurkat cell RNA spiked in. CDR3 DNA: TGTGCCAGCAGCTTGGCCGTGGCCGCCGATACGCAGTATTTT. As protein: CASSLAVAADTQYF.